The sequence of this T cell receptor beta chain was determined in a study of blood T cell repertoires in COVID-19 (TCRdb year 2020). With respect to the entire study: The collaborator samples originated in the United States, Italy and Spain and spanned the acute and convalescent phases of COVID-19. The material from the prospective study consisted of cDNA or gDNA derived from T cells, B-cell-depleted T cells, or PBMCs. The dataset comprised deeply sampled blood TCRbeta repertoires from subjects exposed to, actively infected with, or recovered from COVID-19. The repertoires were made available in a free public database intended to serve as a resource for research on the immune response to SARS-CoV-2. Samples were obtained from the ongoing ImmuneRACE study (first 160 participants) and from 1,000 to 1,500 subjects provided by 6 global collaborators. A de-identified subject ID, COVID-19 status, age in years and sex were almost always included in the sample metadata. Where HLA class I and class II types were available, the types were taken from metadata supplied by the sample provider, not from assay-based typing. What the authors observed across the whole study: How much clinical and demographic metadata was included differed by source and by participant, and the metadata was provided uncurated.

In the prospective study, participants were about 18 to 90 years old, resided in 20 to 30 geographic areas of the United States, and were enrolled through a virtual design. In the prospective study, cohorts were assigned on the basis of participant-reported clinical history obtained from a screening survey and a study questionnaire. Recovered participants in ImmuneRACE Cohort 3 were defined as having two consecutive negative NP/OP PCR tests, clearance from a healthcare professional, or resolution of symptoms. Each participant in the prospective study had whole blood, serum and a nasopharyngeal or oropharyngeal swab collected by mobile phlebotomists. Prospective study participants could optionally give additional blood draws and questionnaires over an approximately 2-month period. Before DNA extraction, prospective study blood samples were shipped either frozen or at room temperature. TCRbeta CDR3 regions were amplified from genomic DNA by means of the immunoSEQ Assay, a bias-controlled multiplex PCR. Per the authors' processing: The number of nucleated cells in each sample was estimated by amplification of reference gene primers within the assay. To quantify the absolute abundance of each unique TCRbeta CDR3 rearrangement, sequence reads were collapsed and filtered. Productive Simpson clonality was computed per sample as the square root of Simpson's diversity index over productive rearrangements. Sourced from immuneACCESS, this table was stored by TCRdb with only in-frame sequences that have V and J called. A share of the clones is absent; for the studies checked, an unresolved V gene accounts for under half, and the remainder has no known explanation. That table gives V, J and clone size, and the DNA gave D and trimming. Recorded for this sample are some 300,000 clones; around 90% of them occurred a single time. The ten largest account for 0.75% to 1% of the sample.

Including the terminal cysteine and phenylalanine, the CDR3 comprises 13 residues. The only DNA kept is the CDR3, 39 bases in frame from the first base. CDR1 MGHRA and CDR2 YSYEKL were looked up in the germline V gene. A distance of 9 bases separates the germline ends of V and J, which lose 0 bases and 9 bases respectively. With respect to this clone: Its antigen target is currently unknown. One base away there is no much larger clone; base qualities are not given.

The chain links TRBV4-1 with TRBJ1-5, with a tentative D gene TRBD1 over 5 matching bases. Sequenced material: PBMCs or T cells enriched from blood (not recorded which). This clonotype originated in a woman aged 30 to 39 who had recovered from COVID-19. CDR3 region: CASSQEGVLPQHF. The DNA is as follows: TGCGCCAGCAGCCAAGAAGGGGTGTTGCCCCAGCATTTT.